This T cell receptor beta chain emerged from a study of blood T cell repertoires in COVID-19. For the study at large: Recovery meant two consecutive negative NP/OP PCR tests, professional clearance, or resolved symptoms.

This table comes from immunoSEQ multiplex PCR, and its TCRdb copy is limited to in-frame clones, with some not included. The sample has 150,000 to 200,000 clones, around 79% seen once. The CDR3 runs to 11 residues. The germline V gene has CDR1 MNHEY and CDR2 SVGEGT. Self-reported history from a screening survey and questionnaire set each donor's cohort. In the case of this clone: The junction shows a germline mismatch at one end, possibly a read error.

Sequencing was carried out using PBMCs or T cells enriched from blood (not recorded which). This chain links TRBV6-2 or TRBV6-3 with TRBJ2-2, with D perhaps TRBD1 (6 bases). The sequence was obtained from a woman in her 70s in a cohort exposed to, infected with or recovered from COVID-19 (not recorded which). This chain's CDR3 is CASSYKGGLFF. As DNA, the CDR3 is TGTGCCAGCAGTTATAAAGGGGGGCTGTTTTTT.